Listed here is a single T cell receptor (beta chain). Per the study methods: From reference gene primer amplification, estimates of nucleated cell counts were derived. Clones were read by immunoSEQ multiplex PCR, and TCRdb kept only the in-frame ones, dropping some. The DNA gave D and trimming, while V, J and clone size come from that table. The data contain 200,000 to 250,000 clones, around 90% of them singletons. One Seattle source followed patients from active infection through their disease course. The data are from a study of blood T cell repertoires in COVID-19. Whole-study context: Collection of acute and convalescent COVID-19 samples took place in the United States, Italy and Spain. From T cells, B-cell-depleted T cells, or PBMCs came the material, which was cDNA or gDNA.

The CDR3 is made up of 15 amino acids. CDR1 MNHEY and CDR2 SMNVEV come from the germline V gene (reference sequence). Trimming took 2 bases from V and 5 from J, leaving 10 bases between them. The sequencing sample was made of peripheral blood. The clonotype comes from a man aged 60 to 75 with COVID-19, enrolled during active disease. The chain carries TRBV27 and TRBJ1-6; a possible D gene is TRBD1 (5 bases). The CDR3 spells CASSLRQTDNSPLHF. The CDR3 nucleotides read TGTGCCAGCAGTTTAAGGCAGACAGATAATTCACCCCTCCACTTT.